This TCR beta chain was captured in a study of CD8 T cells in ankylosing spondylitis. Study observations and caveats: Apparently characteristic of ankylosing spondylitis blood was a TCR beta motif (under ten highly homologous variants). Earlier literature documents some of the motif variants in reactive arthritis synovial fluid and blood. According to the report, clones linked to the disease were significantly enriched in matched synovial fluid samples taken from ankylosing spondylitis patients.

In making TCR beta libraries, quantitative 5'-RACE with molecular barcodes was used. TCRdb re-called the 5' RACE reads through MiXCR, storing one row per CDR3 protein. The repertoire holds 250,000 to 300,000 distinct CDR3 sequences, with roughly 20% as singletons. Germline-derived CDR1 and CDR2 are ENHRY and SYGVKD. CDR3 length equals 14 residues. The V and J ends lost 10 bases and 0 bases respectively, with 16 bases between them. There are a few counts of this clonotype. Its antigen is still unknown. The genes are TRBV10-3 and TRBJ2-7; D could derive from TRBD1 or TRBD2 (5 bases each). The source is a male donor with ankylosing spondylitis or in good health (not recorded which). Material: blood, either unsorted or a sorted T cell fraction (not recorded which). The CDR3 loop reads CATQYRGTSYEQYV. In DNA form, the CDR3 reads TGTGCCACACAATACCGGGGCACCTCCTACGAGCAGTACGTC.